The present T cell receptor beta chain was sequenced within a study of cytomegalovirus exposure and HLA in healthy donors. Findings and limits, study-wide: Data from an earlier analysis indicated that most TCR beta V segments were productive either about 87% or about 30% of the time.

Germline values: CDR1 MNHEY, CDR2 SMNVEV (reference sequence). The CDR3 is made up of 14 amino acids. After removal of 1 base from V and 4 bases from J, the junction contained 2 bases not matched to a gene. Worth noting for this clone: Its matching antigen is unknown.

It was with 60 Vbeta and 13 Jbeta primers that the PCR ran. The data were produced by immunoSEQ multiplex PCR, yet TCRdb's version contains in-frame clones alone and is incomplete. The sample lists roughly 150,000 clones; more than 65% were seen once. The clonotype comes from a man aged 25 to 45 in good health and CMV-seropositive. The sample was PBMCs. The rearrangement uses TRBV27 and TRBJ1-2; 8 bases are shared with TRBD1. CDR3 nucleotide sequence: TGTGCCAGCAGTTTATATGGGACAGGCTATGGCTACACCTTC. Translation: CASSLYGTGYGYTF.